This T cell receptor beta chain appears in the sequencing data of a study of shared clonotypes between healthy human individuals. Looking at the study overall: A donor's plate count was three for CD4 naive and three for CD4 memory; CD8 naive had two and CD8 memory one.

Between the trimmed V and J ends, which lost 3 bases and 5 bases, there was a span of 12 bases. The CDR3 runs 13 residues. CDR1 and CDR2 from the germline V gene are SQVTM and ANQGSEA. In this sample, this clone turned up a few times. The antigen is undetermined. Study results and caveats: Around 5% was the fraction of naive CD4 clonotypes found shared across four donors. The small donor group covered limited genetic and exposure diversity.

Execution of the assay was at deep level. Assay used: immunoSEQ multiplex PCR; TCRdb lists only in-frame clones, some missing. The table records about 330,000 clones, roughly 84% of them present only once. Sequencing was done on a sample of memory CD8+ T cells sorted from blood. Specified subset: CD45RO+ cells pooled with CCR7-negative TemRA cells. The sequence came from a man between 18 and 29 years old in good health. The chain combines TRBV29-1 with TRBJ2-3, with a possible D match to TRBD1 (6 bases). CDR3 DNA: TGCAGCGTTGAGGGGGCCCCGGGAGATACGCAGTATTTT. It codes for CSVEGAPGDTQYF.